This TCR beta chain derives from a study of cytomegalovirus exposure and HLA in healthy donors. Germline loops: CDR1 SNHLY, CDR2 FYNNEI. V lost 4 bases to trimming and J lost 4 bases; unmatched junction nucleotides: 5. The CDR3 loop spans 15 amino acids. 60 Vbeta and 13 Jbeta primers were used in PCR. The protocol was immunoSEQ multiplex PCR, while the TCRdb copy is restricted to in-frame clones and leaves out a portion. Altogether about 140,000 clones are present, about 74% being singletons, with the ten largest covering 4.9%. This clone was counted only a few times. Sequencing used PBMCs. The rearrangement links TRBV2 to TRBJ2-3; 10 nucleotides line up with TRBD2. This clonotype originated in a woman aged 50 to 60 in good health and CMV-seronegative. CDR3 sequence (DNA): TGTGCCAGCAGTGGGGCTAGCGGGGGCCCAGATACGCAGTATTTT. As protein: CASSGASGGPDTQYF.